This T cell receptor (beta chain) was documented in a study of blood T cell repertoires in COVID-19. Study summary: Some COVID-19 samples were acute and others convalescent; all came from the United States, Italy and Spain.

Authors' methods: The authors estimated nucleated cell counts from reference gene primer amplification. Assay: immunoSEQ multiplex PCR; the TCRdb copy retains only in-frame clones and omits some. V and J calls plus clone size are reproduced from that table; the DNA served to infer D and trimming. The data show 200,000 to 300,000 clones, roughly 90% seen once. Germline values: CDR1 SGHAT, CDR2 FQNNGV. CDR3 length: 16 amino acids. Losses at the gene ends were 3 bases for V and 1 base for J; bases not matched to a gene: 8. Sequences were obtained from peripheral blood. The TCR comes from a man aged 30 to 45 with active or convalescent COVID-19. The chain couples TRBV11-2 to TRBJ2-5; 7 nucleotides agree with TRBD2. The CDR3 reads CASSFIGGGFQETQYF. CDR3 in DNA: TGTGCCAGCAGCTTTATTGGGGGGGGGTTCCAAGAGACCCAGTACTTC.